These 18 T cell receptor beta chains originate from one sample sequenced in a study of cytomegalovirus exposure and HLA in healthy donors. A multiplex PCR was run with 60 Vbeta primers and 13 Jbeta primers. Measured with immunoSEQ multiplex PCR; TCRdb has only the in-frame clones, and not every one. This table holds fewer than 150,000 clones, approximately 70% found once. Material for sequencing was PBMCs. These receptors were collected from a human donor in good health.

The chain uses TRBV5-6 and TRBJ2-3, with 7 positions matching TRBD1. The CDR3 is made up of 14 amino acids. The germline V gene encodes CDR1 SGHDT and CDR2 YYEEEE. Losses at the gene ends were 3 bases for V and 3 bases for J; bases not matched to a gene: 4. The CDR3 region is CASSSGQLTDTQYF. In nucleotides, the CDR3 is TGTGCCAGCAGCTCGGGACAGCTTACAGATACGCAGTATTTT.

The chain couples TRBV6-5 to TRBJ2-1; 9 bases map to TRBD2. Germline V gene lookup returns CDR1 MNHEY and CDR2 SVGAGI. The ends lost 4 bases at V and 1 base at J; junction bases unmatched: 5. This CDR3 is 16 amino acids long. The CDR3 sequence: CASSSIAGVSYNEQFF. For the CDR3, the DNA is TGTGCCAGCAGTTCAATAGCGGGAGTATCCTACAATGAGCAGTTCTTC.

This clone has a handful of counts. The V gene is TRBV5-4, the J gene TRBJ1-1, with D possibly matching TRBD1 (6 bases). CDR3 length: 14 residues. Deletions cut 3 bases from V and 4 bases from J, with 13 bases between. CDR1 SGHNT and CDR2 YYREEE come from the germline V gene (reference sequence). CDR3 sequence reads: CASSSEQGFTEAFF. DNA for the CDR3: TGTGCCAGCAGCTCTGAACAGGGTTTCACTGAAGCTTTCTTT.

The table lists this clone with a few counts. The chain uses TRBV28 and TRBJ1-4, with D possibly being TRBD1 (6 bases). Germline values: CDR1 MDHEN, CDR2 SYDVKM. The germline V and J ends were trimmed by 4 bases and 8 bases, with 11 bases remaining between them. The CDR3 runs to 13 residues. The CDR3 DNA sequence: TGTGCCAGCAGTTCCGGGACATCGGAAAAACTGTTTTTT. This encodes CASSSGTSEKLFF.

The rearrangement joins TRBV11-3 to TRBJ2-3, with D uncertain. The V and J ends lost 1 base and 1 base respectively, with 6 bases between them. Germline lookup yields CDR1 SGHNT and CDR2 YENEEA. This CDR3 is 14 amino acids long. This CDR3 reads CASSLGRGTDTQYF. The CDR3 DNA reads TGTGCCAGCAGCTTAGGGAGAGGCACAGATACGCAGTATTTT.

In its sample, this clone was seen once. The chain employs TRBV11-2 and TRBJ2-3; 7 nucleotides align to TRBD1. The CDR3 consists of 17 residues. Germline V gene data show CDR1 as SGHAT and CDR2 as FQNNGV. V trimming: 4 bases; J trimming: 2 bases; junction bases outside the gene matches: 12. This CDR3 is CASSSNYGTDNTDTQYF. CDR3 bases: TGTGCCAGCAGCTCCAACTACGGGACAGACAACACAGATACGCAGTATTTT.

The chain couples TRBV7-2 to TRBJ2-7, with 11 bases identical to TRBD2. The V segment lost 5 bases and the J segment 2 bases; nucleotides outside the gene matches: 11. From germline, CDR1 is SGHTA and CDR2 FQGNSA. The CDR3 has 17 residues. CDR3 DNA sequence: TGTGCCAGCAGCCCCCGGGCTAGCGGGAGGCAAACCTACGAGCAGTACTTC. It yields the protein CASSPRASGRQTYEQYF.

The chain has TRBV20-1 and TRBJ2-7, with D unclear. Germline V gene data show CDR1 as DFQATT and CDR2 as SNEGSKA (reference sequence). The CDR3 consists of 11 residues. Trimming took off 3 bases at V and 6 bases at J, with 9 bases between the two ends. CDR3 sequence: CSASAPGEQYF. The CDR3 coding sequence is TGCAGTGCTAGTGCCCCGGGCGAGCAGTACTTC.

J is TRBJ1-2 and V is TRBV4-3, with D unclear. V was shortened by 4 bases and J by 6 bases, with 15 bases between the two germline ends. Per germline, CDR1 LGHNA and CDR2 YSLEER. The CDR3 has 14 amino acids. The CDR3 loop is CASSRPDGLNGYTF. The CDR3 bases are TGCGCCAGCAGCCGCCCCGACGGACTAAATGGCTACACCTTC.

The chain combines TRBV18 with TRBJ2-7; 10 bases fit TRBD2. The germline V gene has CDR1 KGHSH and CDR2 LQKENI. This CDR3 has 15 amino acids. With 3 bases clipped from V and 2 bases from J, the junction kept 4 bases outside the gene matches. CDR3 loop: CASSPGLAETYEQYF. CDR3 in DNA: TGTGCCAGCTCACCTGGACTAGCGGAGACCTACGAGCAGTACTTC.

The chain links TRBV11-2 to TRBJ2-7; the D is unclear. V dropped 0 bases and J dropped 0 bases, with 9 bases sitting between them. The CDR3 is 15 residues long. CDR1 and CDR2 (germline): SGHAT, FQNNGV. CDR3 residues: CASSLEFLSSYEQYF. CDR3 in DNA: TGTGCCAGCAGCTTAGAGTTCCTCTCCTCCTACGAGCAGTACTTC.

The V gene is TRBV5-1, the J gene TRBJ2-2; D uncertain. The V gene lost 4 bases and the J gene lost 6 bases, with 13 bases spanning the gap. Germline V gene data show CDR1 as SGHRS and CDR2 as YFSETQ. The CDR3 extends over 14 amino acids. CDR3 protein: CASSTGDSPGELFF. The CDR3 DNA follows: TGCGCCAGCAGCACGGGTGATTCTCCCGGGGAGCTGTTTTTT.

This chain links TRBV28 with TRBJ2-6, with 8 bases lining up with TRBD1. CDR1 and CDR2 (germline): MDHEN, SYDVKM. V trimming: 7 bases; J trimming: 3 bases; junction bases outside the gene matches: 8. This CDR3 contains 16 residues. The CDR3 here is CASTSSGTGGANVLTF. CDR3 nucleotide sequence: TGTGCCAGCACCTCTTCCGGGACAGGTGGGGCCAACGTCCTGACTTTC.

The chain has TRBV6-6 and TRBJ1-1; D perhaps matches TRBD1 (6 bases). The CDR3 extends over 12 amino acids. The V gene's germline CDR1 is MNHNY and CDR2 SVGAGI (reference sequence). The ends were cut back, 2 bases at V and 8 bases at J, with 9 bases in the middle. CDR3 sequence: CASSYPRGEAFF. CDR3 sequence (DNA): TGTGCCAGCAGTTACCCGAGGGGGGAAGCTTTCTTT.

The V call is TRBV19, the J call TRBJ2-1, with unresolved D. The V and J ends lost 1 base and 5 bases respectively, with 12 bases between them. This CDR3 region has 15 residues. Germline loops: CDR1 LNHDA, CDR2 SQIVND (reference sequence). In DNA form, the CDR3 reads TGTGCCAGTAGTATAGGGGCTCCCACGCACAATGAGCAGTTCTTC. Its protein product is CASSIGAPTHNEQFF.

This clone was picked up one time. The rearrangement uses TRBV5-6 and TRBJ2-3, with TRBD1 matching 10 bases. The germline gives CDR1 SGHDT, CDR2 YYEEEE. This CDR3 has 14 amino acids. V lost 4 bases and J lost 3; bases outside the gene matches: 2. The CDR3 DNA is TGTGCCAGCAGCCTGGACAGGGGGACAGATACGCAGTATTTT. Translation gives CASSLDRGTDTQYF. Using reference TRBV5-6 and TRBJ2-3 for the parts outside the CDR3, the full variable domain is DAGVTQSPTHLIKTRGQQVTLRCSPKSGHDTVSWYQQALGQGPQFIFQYYEEEERQRGNFPDRFSGHQFPNYSSELNVNALLLGDSALYLCASSLDRGTDTQYFGPGTRLTVL.

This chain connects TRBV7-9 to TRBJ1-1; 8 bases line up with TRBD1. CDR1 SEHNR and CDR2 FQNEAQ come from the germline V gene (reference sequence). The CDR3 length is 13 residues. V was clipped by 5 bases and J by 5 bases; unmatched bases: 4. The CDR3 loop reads CASSPDRVTEAFF. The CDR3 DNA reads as TGTGCCAGCAGCCCGGACAGGGTGACTGAAGCTTTCTTT.

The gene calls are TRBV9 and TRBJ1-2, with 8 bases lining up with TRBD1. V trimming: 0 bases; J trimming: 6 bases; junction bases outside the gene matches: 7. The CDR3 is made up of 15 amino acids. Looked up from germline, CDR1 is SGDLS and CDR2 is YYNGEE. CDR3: CASSVEYRGIHGYTF. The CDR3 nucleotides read TGTGCCAGCAGCGTAGAGTACAGGGGGATTCATGGCTACACCTTC.